The clone carrying this T cell receptor beta chain was counted only a few times. As yet, its antigen is unknown. A multiplex PCR was run with 60 Vbeta primers and 13 Jbeta primers. The method was immunoSEQ multiplex PCR; TCRdb's version includes in-frame clones alone and lacks a portion of them. The sample records 100,000 to 150,000 clones, roughly four fifths being singletons. This entry is derived from a study of cytomegalovirus exposure and HLA in healthy donors. Study findings and constraints: Among immune exposure information, only CMV serostatus was available. Later work showed greater clonal expansion in HLA-associated TCR beta chains than in equally common others. It was assumed in the presence/absence analyses that sequencing depth was roughly uniform across donors.

The CDR3 contains 18 residues. Sequenced input: PBMCs. This sequence was found in a woman in her thirties or forties in good health and CMV-seropositive. V gene TRBV7-5 combines with J gene TRBJ2-5; the DNA was not compared with TRBD2, the D call given in the table. TRBV7-5 is given as a pseudogene. This chain's CDR3 is CVRSFRPGLATNQETQYF. CDR3 in DNA: TGTGTCAGAAGCTTTCGTCCCGGACTAGCGACTAACCAAGAGACCCAGTACTTC.